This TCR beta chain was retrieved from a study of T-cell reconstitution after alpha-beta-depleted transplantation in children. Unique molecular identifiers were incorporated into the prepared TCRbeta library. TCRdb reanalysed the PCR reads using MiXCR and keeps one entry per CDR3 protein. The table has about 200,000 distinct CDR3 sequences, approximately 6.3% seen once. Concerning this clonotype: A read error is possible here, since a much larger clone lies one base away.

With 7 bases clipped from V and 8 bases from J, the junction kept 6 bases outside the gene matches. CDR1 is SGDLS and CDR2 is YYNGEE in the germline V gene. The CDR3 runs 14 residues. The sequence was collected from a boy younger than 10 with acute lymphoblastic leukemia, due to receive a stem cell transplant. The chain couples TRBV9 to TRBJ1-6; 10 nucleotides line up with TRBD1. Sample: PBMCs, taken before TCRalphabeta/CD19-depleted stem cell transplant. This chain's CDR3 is CASDTGTGDSPLHF. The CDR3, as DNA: TGTGCCAGCGACACCGGGACAGGGGATTCACCCCTCCACTTT.